Below, one TCR beta chain is given with its context. Between the trimmed V and J ends, which lost 1 base and 5 bases, there was a span of 7 bases. Germline V gives CDR1 SGHRS, CDR2 YFSETQ. The CDR3 spans 12 residues. This sample is drawn from a study of blood T cell repertoires in COVID-19. The method was immunoSEQ multiplex PCR; TCRdb's version includes in-frame clones alone and lacks a portion of them. There are around 140,000 clones in the sample; roughly 84% occur only once, and 8.9% lies in the top ten. V and J are TRBV5-1 and TRBJ2-7; D uncertain. Sequencing was performed on peripheral blood. The clonotype comes from a man aged 25-45 years with COVID-19, enrolled during active disease. The CDR3 sequence is CASSLSGHEQYF. Written as DNA, the CDR3 is TGCGCCAGCAGCTTGTCTGGCCACGAGCAGTACTTC.